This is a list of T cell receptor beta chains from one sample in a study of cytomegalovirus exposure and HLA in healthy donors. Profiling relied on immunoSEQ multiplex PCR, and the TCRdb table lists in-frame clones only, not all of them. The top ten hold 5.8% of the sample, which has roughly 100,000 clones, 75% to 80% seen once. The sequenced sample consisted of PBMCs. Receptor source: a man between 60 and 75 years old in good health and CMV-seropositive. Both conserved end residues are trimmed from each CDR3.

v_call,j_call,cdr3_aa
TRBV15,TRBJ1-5,ATSRDRGPLEPQH
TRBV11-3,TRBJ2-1,ASSHGIGQVNNEQF
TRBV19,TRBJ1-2,ASSTTVYGYT
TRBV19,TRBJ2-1,ASSIGAGRLSYNEQF
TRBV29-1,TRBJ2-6,SVEKGNGANVLT
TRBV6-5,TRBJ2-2,ASSYSVDRGRGELF
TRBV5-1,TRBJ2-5,ASSLESTGVKTQY
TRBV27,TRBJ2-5,ASSFRYGSQETQY
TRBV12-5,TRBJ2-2,ASGLLANTGELF
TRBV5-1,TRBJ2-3,ASSLVGLAGGGDTQY
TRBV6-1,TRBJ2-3,ASSEASSGVPDTQY
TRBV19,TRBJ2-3,ASKKTGDDSQY
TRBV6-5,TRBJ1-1,ASSYPGQGYTEAF
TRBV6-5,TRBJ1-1,ASSYSRAVNTEAF
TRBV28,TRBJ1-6,ASIRSLGGSPLH
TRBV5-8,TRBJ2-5,ASSLGGTVQETQY
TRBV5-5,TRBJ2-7,ASSLSGGISYEQY
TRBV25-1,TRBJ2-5,ASSVYRTAETQY
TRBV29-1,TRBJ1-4,SVGGPREKLF
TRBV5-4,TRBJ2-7,ASSEVEGSYEQY
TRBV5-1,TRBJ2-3,ASSWTQGNTGTQY
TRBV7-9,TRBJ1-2,ASSLGDRGPYGYT
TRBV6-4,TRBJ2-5,ASSPGTSGGEETQY
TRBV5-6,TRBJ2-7,ASSSLALQGYEQY